The clone carrying this T cell receptor beta chain was observed a handful of times. Antigen: not known. The data belong to a study of T cells after yellow fever vaccination. As for the study in general: SMART-Seq v4 Ultra Low Input handled preparation of low-cell-number fractions. General study findings and limits: In post-booster samples, most primary-vaccination clones reappeared (just under 98% CD4, 70% to 90% CD8). Abundant bulk-population clonotypes could contaminate the FACS-sorted repertoires. On re-exposure, the response was weaker but peaked faster, at day 5 versus 15.

MiXCR was run by TCRdb on the 5' RACE reads, yielding one entry per CDR3 protein. The data contain fewer than 350,000 distinct CDR3 sequences, around 4% of them seen just once; the ten biggest clones take up 23%. CDR3 size: 15 residues. V was trimmed by 4 bases and J by 0 bases, leaving 11 bases between them. Per germline, CDR1 MGHRA and CDR2 YSYEKL. The clonotype was recovered from a man in his late teens or twenties who received the YFV17D yellow fever vaccine. The chain uses TRBV4-1 and TRBJ2-3; D not certain. The specimen comprised PBMCs, sampled on the day of the yellow fever booster vaccination. The CDR3 DNA is TGCGCCAGCAGCCCTCCCCGGCAGAGCACAGATACGCAGTATTTT. This sequence encodes CASSPPRQSTDTQYF.